This T cell receptor (beta chain) was identified during a study of regulatory T cells in long-lasting Graves disease. Time point specified: newly diagnosed GD, antithyroid drugs for less than 3 months. The TCR library was prepared using RNA isolated from PBMCs. Trimming cost V 2 bases and J 5 bases, with 11 bases left between them. CDR3 length: 15 amino acids. Germline values: CDR1 KGHDR, CDR2 SFDVKD. This clonotype was seen a few times. In building TCR beta libraries, iRepertoire HTBI primers were used together with Arm-PCR of CDR3 regions. TCRdb reprocessed the multiplex PCR reads via MiXCR and lists one record per CDR3 protein. The data hold about 450,000 distinct CDR3 sequences, with 15% to 20% observed a single time. This same sample was also part of a study on T cells in Graves' hyperthyroidism and ophthalmopathy. In that study: It was uncontrolled infection, other autoimmune disease, pregnancy or lactation that excluded patients. First-round RT-PCR with HTBI primers amplified the TCR CDR3 region. Appearing also in blood were most of the thyroid clonotypes expanded above 0.001.

V is TRBV24-1 and J is TRBJ2-2; a possible D gene is TRBD2 (5 bases). This clonotype was sampled from a woman aged 25 to 39 with Graves disease. Sequenced here: peripheral blood mononuclear cells (PBMCs), sampled at new diagnosis, from a patient treated with antithyroid drugs. The CDR3 spells CATSDSFRGTGELFF. The CDR3, as DNA: TGTGCCACCAGTGATTCCTTCAGAGGGACCGGGGAGCTGTTTTTT.